Below, one T cell receptor beta chain is given with its context. Its antigen specificity is not known. Base qualities are not recorded, but no much larger clone differs from it by a single base. Deletion took 3 bases off V and 1 base off J, with a span of 7 bases between the germline ends. The CDR3 contains 14 residues, cysteine and phenylalanine counted. Only the CDR3 region is kept as DNA, spanning 42 bases read in frame from base 1. CDR1 SGHTS and CDR2 YDEGEE are derived from the germline V gene. Library method: the immunoSEQ multiplex PCR assay. In its TCRdb copy, this immuneACCESS table keeps in-frame sequences only and misses some clones. Where compared with another copy, unresolved V genes explain less than half of these, and the others have no known cause. The table for this sample lists approximately 74,000 clones; around 90% of them were counted only once. The ten largest clones add up to around 4.6% of the sample.

The data were obtained in a study of technical replicates of blood from a few donors (dated by TCRdb to about 2017). The receptor's source is a human donor in good health. Some clones in this sample may be carry-over from other donors' samples. The chain employs TRBV5-8 and TRBJ2-2; the D gene is not confidently resolved. The sample consisted of PBMCs. CDR3 reads: CASSYSLNTGELFF. In nucleotides, the sequence is TGTGCCAGCAGCTACTCGTTGAACACCGGGGAGCTGTTTTTT.